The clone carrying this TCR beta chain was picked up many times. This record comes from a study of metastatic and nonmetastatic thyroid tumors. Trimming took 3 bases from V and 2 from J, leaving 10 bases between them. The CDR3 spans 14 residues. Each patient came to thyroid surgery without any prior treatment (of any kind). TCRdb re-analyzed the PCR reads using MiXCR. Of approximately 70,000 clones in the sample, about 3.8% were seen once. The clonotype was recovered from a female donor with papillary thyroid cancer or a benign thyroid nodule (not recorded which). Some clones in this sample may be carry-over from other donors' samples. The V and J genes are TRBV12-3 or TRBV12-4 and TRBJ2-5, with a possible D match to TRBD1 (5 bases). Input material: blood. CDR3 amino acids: CASSFTRTQETQYF. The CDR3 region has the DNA TGTGCCAGCAGTTTTACTCGGACACAAGAGACCCAGTACTTC.